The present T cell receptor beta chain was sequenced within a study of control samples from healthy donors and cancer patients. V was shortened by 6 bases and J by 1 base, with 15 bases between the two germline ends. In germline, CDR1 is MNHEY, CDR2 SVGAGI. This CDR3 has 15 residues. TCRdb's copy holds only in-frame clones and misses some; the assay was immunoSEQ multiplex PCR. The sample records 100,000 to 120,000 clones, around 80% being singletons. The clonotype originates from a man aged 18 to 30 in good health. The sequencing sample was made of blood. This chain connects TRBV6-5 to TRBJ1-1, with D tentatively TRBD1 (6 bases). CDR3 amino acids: CASSSYQTGNTEAFF. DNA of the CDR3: TGTGCCAGCAGCTCCTATCAGACAGGGAACACTGAAGCTTTCTTT.